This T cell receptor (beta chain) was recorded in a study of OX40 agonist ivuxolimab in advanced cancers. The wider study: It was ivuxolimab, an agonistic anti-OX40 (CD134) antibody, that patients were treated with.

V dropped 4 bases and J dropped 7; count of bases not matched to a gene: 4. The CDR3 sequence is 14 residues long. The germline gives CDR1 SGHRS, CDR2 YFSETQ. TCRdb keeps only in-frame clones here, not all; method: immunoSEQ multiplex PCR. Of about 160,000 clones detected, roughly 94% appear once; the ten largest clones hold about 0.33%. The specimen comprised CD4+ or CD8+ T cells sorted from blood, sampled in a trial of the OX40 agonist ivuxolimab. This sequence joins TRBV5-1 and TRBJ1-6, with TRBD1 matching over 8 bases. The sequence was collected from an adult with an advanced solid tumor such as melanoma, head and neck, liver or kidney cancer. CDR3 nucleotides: TGCGCCAGCAGCCCACAGGGGGGCAATTCACCCCTCCACTTT. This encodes CASSPQGGNSPLHF.